Detailed here is one TCR beta chain. This CDR3 has 13 residues. The V and J ends lost 5 bases and 0 bases respectively, with 8 bases between them. Germline V gene lookup returns CDR1 MNHEY and CDR2 SVGAGI. Clones were sequenced by immunoSEQ multiplex PCR, and TCRdb holds only the in-frame ones, with some missing. The data hold tens of thousands of clones, with roughly 80% observed a single time. This specimen comes from a study of T cells in tumors after PD-1 blockade. Study context: Each patient got pembrolizumab 200 mg every 3 weeks or cemiplimab 350 mg every 2 weeks.

This sequence joins TRBV6-5 and TRBJ2-7, with D hard to call. This sequence was found in a human donor with basal cell carcinoma. This specimen consisted of PBMCs, obtained before anti-PD-1 treatment. In DNA form, the CDR3 reads TGTGCCAGCAGTCCCGCGAGCTCCTACGAGCAGTACTTC. Translating gives CASSPASSYEQYF.